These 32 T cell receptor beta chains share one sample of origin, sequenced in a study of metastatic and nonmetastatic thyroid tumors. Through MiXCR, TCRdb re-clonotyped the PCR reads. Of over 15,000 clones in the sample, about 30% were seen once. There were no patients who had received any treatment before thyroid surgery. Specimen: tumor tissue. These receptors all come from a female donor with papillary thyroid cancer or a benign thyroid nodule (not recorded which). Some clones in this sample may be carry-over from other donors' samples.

The CDR3 DNA sequence: TGCAGTTCTCGTCAACGGACTAGCTGGAGGGAAAATGAGCAGTTCTTC. Its protein product is CSSRQRTSWRENEQFF. V is TRBV20-1 and J is TRBJ2-1; 8 bases match TRBD2. CDR3 length equals 16 residues. V shed 8 bases, J shed 7 bases, and the junction held 19 bases outside the gene matches. CDR1 is DFQATT and CDR2 is SNEGSKA in the germline V gene (reference sequence).

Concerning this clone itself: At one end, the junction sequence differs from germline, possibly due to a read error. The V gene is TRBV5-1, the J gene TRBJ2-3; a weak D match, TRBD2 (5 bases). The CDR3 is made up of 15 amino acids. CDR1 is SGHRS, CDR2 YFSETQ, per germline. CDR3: CASSWTPWSTDTQYF. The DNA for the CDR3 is TGCGCCAGCAGCTGGACTCCGTGGAGCACAGATACGCAGTATTTC.

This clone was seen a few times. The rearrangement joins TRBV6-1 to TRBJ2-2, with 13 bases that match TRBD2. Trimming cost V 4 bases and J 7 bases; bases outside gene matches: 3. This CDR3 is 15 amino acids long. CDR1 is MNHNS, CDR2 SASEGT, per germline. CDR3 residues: CASSVGLAGVGELFF. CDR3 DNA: TGTGCCAGCAGTGTAGGACTAGCGGGAGTCGGGGAGCTGTTTTTT.

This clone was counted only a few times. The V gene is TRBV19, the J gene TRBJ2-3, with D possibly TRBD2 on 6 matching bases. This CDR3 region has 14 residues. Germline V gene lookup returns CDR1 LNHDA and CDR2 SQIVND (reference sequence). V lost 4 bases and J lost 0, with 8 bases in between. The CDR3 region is CASSTSASTDTQYF. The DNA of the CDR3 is TGTGCCAGTAGTACTAGCGCTAGCACAGATACGCAGTATTTT.

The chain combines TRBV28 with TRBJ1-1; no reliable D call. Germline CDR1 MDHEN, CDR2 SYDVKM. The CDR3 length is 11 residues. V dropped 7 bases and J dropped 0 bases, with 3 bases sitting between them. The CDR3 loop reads CASILNTEAFF. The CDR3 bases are TGTGCCAGCATCTTGAACACTGAAGCTTTCTTT.

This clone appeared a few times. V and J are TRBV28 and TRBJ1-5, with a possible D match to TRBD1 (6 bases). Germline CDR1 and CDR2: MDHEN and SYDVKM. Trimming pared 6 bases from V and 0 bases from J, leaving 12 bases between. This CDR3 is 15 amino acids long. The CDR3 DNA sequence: TGTGCCAGCAGCCCTGGACAGAATAGCAATCAGCCCCAGCATTTT. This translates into CASSPGQNSNQPQHF. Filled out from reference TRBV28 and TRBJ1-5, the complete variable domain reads DVKVTQSSRYLVKRTGEKVFLECVQDMDHENMFWYRQDPGLGLRLIYFSYDVKMKEKGDIPEGYSVSREKKERFSLILESASTNQTSMYLCASSPGQNSNQPQHFGDGTRLSIL.

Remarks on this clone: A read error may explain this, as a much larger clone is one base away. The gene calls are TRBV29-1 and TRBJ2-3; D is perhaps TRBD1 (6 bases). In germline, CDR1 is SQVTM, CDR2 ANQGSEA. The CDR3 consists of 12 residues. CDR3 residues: CGVGGSTDTQYF. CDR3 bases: TGCGGCGTAGGGGGTAGCACAGATACGCAGTATTTT.

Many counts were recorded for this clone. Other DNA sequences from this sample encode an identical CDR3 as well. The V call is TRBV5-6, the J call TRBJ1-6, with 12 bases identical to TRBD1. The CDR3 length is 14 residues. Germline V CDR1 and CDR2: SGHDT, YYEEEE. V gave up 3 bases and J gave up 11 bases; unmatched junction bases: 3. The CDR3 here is CASSWDRGLTPLHF. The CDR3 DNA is TGTGCCAGCAGCTGGGACAGGGGGCTTACACCCCTCCACTTT.

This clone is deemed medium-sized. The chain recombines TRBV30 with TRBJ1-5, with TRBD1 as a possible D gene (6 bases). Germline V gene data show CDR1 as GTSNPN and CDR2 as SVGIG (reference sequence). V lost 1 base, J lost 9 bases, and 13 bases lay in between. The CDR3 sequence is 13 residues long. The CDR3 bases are TGTGCCTGGAGTGAAGGGGGGTTAAGGCCCCAGCATTTT. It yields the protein CAWSEGGLRPQHF.

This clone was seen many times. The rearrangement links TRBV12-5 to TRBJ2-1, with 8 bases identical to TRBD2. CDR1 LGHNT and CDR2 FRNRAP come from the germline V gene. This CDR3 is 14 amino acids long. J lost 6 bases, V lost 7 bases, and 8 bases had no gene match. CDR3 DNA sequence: TGTGCTAGTGCAGTGGAGGGACTAGTCAATGAGCAGTTCTTC. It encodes CASAVEGLVNEQFF.

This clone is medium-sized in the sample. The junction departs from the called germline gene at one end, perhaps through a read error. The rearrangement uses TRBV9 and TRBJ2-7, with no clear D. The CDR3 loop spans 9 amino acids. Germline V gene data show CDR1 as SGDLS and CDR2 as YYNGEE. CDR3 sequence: CASSVAQDF. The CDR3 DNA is TGTGCCAGCAGCGTAGCCCAAGACTTC.

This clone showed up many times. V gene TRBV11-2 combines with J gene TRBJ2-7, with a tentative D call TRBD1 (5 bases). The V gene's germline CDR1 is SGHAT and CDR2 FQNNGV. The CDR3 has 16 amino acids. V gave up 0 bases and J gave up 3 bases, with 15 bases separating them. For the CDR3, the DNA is TGTGCCAGCAGCTTAGATCACAGGAGCCCTATCTACGAGCAGTACTTC. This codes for CASSLDHRSPIYEQYF.

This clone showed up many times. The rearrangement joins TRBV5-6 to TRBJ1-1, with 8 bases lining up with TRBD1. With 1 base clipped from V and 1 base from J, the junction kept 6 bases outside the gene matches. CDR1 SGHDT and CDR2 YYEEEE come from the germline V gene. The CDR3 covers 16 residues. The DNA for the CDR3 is TGTGCCAGCAGCTTGTTCGGACAGGGAGGGAACACTGAAGCTTTCTTT. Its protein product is CASSLFGQGGNTEAFF.

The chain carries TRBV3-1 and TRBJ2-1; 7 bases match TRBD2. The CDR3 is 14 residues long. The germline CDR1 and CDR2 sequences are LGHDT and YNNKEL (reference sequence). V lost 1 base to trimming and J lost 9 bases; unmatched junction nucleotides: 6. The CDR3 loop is CASSQGGSNGEQFF. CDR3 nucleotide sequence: TGTGCCAGCAGCCAAGGCGGGAGTAATGGTGAGCAGTTCTTC.

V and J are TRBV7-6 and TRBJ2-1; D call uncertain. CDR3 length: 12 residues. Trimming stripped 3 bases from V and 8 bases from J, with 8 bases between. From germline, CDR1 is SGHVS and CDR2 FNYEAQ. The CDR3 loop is CASSFRRYEQFF. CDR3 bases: TGTGCCAGCAGCTTCCGGCGGTATGAGCAGTTCTTC.

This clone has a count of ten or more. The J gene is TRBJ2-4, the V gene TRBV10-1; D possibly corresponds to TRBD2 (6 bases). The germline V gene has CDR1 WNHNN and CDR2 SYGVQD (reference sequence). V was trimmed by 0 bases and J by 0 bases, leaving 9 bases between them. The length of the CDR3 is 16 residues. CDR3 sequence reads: CASSESEEGAKNIQYF. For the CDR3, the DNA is TGCGCCAGCAGTGAGTCGGAGGAGGGAGCCAAAAACATTCAGTACTTC.

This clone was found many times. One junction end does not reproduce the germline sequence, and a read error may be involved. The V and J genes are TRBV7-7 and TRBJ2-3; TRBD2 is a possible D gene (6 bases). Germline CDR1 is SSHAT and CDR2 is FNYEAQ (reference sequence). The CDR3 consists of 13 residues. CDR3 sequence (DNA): TGTGCTAGCAGCTTAGCGGAGACAGATACGCAGTATTTT. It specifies CASSLAETDTQYF.

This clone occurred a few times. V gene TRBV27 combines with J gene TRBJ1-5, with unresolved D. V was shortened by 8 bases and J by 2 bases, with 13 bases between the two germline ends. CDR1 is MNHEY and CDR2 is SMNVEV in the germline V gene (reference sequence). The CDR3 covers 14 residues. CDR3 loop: CASQDSLGNQPQHF. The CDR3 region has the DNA TGTGCCAGCCAAGATTCTTTGGGCAATCAGCCCCAGCATTTT.

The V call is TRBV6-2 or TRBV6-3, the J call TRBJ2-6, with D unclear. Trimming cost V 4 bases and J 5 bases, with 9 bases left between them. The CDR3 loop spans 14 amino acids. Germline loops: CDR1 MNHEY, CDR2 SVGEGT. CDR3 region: CASSLSSWANVLTF. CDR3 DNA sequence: TGTGCCAGCAGTTTGTCGTCTTGGGCCAACGTCCTGACTTTC.

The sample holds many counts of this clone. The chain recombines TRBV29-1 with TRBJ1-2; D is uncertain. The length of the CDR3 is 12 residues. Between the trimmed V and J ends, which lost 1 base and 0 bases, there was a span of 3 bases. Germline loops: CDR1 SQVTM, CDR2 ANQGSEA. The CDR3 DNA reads TGCAGCGTTGAAGCCTCTAACTATGGCTACACCTTC. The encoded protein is CSVEASNYGYTF.

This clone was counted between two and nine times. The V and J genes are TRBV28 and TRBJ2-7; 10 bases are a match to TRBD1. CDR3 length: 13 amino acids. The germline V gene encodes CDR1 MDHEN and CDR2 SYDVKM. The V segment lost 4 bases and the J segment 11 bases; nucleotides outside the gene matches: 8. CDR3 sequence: CASSSPGTGEKYF. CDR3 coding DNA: TGTGCCAGCAGTTCGCCCGGGACAGGGGAAAAGTACTTC.

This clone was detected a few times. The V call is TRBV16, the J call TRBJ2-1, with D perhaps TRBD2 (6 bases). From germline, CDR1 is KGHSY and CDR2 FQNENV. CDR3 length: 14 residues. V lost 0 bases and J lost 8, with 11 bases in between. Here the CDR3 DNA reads TGTGCCAGCAGCCAATCCAGGGAGGAGGATGAGCAGTTCTTC. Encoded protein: CASSQSREEDEQFF.

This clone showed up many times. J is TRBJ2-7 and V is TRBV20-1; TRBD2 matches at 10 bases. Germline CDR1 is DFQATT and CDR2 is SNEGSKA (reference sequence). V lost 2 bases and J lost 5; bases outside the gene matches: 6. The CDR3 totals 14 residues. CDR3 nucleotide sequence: TGCAGTGCTAGAACTAGCGGGATTTCCGACGAGCAGTACTTC. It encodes CSARTSGISDEQYF.

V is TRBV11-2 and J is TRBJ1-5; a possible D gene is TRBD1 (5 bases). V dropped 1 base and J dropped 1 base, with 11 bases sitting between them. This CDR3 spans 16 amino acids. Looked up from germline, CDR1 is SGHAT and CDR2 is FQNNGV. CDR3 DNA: TGTGCCAGCAGCTTAGGGAGGGGTAGGAGCAATCAGCCCCAGCATTTT. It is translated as CASSLGRGRSNQPQHF.

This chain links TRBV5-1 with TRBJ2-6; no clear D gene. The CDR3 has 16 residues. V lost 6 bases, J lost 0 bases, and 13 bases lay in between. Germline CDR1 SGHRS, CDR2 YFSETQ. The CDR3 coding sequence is TGCGCCAGCAAGTGGGTCGCTCACTCTGGGGCCAACGTCCTGACTTTC. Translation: CASKWVAHSGANVLTF.

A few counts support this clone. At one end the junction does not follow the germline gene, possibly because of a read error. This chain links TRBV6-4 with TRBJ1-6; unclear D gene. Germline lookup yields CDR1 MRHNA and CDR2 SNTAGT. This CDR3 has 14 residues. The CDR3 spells CAYTGSSYNSPLHF. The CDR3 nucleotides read TGCGCCTATACCGGGAGCTCCTATAATTCACCCCTCCACTTT.

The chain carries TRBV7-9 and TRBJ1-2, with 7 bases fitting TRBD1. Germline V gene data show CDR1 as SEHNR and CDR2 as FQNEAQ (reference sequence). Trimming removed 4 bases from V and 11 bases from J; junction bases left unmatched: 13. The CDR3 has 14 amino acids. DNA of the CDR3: TGTGCCAGCAGCTCCCCGACAGGGTACCATTGTTACACCTTC. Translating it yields CASSSPTGYHCYTF.

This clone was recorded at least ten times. The CDR3 spells CASSTSGGTDTQYF. The CDR3 DNA is TGTGCCAGCAGTACTAGCGGGGGCACAGATACGCAGTATTTT. This chain uses TRBV7-2 with TRBJ2-3; TRBD2 matches 10 bases. The CDR3 runs 14 residues. CDR1 and CDR2 (germline): SGHTA, FQGNSA. The ends lost 6 bases at V and 1 base at J; junction bases unmatched: 1.

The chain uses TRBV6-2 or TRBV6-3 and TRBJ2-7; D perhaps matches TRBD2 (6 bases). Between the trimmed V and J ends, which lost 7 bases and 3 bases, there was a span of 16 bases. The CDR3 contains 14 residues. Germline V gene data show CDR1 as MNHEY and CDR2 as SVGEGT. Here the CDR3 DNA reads TGTGCCAGCATTAGGAAACAGGACTACTACGAGCAGTACTTC. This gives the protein CASIRKQDYYEQYF.

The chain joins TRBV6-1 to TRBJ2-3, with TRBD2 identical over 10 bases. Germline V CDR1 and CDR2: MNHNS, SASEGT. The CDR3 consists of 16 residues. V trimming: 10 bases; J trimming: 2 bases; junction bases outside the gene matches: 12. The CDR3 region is CAICTNSGGITDTQYF. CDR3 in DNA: TGTGCCATCTGCACAAATAGCGGGGGGATCACAGATACGCAGTATTTT.

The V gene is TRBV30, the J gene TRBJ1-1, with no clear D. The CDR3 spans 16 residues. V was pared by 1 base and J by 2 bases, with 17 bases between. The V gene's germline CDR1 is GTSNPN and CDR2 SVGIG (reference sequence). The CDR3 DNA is TGTGCCTGGAGTGCGCCCGGGCGATATCCCAACACTGAAGCTTTCTTT. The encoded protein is CAWSAPGRYPNTEAFF.

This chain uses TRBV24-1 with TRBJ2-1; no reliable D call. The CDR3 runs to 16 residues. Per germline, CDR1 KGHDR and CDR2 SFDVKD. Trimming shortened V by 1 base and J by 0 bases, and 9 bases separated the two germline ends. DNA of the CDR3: TGTGCCACCAGTGATTTTGTGGAGAGCTCCTACAATGAGCAGTTCTTC. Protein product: CATSDFVESSYNEQFF.